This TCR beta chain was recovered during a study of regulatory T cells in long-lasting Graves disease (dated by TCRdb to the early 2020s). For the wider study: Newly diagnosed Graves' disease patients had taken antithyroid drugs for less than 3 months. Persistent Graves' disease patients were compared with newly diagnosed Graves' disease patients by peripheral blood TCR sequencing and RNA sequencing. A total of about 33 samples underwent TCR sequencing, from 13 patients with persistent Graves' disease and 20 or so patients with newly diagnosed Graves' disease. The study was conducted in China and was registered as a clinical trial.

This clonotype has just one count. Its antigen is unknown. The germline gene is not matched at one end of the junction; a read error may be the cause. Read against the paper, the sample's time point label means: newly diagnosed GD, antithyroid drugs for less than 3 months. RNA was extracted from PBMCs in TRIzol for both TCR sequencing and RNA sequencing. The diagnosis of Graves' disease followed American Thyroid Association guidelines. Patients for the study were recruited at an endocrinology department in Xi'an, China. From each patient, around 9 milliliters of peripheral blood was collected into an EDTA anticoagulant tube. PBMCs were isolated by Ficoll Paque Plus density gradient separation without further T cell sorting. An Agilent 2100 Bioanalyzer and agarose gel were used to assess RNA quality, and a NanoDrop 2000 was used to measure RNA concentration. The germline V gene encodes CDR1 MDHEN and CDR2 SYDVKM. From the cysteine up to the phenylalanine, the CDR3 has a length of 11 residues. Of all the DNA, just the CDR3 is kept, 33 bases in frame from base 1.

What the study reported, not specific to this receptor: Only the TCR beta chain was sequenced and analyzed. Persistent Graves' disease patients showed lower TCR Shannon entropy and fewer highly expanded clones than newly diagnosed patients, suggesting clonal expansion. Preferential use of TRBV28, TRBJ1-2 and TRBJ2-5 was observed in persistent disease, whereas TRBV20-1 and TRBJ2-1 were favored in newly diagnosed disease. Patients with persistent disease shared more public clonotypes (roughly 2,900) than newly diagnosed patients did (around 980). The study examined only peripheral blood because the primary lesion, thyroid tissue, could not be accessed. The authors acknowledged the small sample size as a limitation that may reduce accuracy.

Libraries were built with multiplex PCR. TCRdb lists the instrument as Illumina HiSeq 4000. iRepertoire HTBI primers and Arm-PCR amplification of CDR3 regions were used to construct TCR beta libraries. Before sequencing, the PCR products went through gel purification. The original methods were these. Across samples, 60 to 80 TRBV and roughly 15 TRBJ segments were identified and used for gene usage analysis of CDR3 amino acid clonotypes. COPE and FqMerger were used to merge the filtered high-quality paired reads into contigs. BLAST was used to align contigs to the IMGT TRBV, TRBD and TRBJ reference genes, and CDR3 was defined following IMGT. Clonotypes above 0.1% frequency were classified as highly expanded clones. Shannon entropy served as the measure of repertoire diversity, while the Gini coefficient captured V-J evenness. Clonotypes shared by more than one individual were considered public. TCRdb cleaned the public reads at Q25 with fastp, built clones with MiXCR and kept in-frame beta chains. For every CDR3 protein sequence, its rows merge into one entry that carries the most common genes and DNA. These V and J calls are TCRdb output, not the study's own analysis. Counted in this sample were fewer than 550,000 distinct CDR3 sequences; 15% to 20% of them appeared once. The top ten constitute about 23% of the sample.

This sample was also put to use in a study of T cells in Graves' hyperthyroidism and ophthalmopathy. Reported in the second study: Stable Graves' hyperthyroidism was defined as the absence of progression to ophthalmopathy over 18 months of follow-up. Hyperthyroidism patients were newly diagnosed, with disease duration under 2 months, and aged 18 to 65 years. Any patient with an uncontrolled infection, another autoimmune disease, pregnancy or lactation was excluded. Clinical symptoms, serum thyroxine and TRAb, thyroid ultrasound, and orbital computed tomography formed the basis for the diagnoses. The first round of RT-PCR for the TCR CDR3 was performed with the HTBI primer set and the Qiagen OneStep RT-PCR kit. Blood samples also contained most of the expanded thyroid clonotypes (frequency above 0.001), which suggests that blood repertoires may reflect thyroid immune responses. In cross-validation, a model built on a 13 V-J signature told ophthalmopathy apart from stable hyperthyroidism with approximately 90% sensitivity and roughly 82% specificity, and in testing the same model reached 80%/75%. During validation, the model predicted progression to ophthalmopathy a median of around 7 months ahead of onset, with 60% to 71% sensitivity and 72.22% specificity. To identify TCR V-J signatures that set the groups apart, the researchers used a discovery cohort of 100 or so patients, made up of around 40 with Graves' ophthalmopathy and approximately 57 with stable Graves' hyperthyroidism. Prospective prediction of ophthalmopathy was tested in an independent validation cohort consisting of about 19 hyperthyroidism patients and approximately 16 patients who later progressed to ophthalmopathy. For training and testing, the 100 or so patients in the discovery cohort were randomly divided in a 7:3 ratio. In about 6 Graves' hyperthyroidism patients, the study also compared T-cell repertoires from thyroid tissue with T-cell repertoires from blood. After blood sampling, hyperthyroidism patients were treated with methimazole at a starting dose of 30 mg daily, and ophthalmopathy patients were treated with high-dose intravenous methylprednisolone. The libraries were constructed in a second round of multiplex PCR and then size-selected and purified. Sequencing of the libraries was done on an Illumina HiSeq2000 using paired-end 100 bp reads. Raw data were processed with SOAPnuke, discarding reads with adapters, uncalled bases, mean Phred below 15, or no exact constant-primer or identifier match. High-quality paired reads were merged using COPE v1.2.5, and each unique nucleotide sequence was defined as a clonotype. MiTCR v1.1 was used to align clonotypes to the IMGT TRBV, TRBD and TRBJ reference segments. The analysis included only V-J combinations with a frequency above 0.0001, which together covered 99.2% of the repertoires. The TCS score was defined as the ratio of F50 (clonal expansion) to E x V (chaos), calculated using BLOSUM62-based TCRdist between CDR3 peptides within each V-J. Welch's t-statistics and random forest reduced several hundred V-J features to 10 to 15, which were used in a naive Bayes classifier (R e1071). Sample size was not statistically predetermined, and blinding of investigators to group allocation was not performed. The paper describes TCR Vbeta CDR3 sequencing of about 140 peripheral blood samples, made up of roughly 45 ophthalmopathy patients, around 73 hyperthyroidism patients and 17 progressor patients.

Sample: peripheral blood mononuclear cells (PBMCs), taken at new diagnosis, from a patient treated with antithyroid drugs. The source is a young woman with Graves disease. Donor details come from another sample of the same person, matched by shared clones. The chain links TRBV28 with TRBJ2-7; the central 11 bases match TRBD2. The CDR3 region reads CASSRGLAVNF. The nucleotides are TGTGCCAGCAGCCGGGGACTAGCGGTAAACTTC.